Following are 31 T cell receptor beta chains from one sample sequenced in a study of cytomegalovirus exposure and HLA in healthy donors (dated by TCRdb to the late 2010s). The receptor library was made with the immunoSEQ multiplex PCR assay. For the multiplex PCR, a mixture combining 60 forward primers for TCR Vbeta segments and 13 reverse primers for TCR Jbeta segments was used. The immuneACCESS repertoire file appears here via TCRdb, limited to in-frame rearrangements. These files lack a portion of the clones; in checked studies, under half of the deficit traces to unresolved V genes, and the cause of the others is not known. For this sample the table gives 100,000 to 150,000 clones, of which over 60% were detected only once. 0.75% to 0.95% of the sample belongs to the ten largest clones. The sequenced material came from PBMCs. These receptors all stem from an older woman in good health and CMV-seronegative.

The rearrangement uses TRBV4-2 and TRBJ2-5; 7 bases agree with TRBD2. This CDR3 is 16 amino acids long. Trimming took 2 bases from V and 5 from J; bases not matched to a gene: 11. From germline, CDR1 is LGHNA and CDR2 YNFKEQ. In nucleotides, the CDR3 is TGTGCCAGCAGCCAAAATCAAGCGGGACCCCAGGAGACCCAGTACTTC. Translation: CASSQNQAGPQETQYF.

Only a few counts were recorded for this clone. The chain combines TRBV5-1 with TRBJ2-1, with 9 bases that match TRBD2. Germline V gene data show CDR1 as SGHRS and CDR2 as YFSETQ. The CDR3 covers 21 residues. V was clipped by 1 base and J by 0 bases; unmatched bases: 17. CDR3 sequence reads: CASSLKVGAGGPFTSYNEQFF. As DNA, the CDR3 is TGCGCCAGCAGCTTGAAGGTTGGGGCGGGAGGGCCTTTCACCTCCTACAATGAGCAGTTCTTC.

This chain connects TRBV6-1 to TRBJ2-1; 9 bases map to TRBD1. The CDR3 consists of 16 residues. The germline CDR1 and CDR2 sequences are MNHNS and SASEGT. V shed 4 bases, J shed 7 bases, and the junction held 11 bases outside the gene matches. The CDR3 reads CASSAQLPGQGNEQFF. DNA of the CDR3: TGTGCCAGCAGTGCCCAATTGCCGGGACAGGGAAATGAGCAGTTCTTC.

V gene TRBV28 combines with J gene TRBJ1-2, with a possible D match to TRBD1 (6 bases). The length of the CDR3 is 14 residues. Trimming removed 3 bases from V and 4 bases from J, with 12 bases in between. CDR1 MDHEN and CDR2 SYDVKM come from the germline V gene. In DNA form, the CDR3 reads TGTGCCAGCAGTTTCCCGGACAGAGCCTATGGCTACACCTTC. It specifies CASSFPDRAYGYTF.

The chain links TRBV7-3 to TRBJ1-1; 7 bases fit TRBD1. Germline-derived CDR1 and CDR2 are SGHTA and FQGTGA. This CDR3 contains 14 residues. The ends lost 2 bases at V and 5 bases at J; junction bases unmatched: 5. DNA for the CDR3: TGTGCCAGCAGCTTAGACAGGGAGGCGACTGAAGCTTTCTTT. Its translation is CASSLDREATEAFF.

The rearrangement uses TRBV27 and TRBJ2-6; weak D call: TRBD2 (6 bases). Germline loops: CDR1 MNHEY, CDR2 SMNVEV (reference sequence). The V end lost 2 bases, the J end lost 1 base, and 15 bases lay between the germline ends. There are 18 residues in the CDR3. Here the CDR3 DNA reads TGTGCCAGCAGTTTAGGGAGCGTGGGAGGTTCTGGGGCCAACGTCCTGACTTTC. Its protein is CASSLGSVGGSGANVLTF.

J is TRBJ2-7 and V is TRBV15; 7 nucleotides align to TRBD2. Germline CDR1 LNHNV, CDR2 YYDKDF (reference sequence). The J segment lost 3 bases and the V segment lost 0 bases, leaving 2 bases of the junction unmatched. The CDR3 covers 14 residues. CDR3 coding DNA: TGTGCCACCAGCAGAGAGGGGGGGGGCTACGAGCAGTACTTC. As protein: CATSREGGGYEQYF.

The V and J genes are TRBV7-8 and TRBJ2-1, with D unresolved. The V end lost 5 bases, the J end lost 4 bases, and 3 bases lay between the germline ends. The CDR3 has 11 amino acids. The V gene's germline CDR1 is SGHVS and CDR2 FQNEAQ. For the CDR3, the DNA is TGTGCCAGCAGCCCGTACAATGAGCAGTTCTTC. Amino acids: CASSPYNEQFF.

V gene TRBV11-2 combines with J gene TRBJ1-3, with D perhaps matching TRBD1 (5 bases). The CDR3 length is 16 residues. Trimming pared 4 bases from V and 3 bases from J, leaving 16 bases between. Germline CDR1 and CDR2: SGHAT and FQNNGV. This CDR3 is CASSSIRGRHGNTIYF. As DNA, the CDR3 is TGTGCCAGCAGCTCCATAAGGGGCCGACATGGAAACACCATATATTTT.

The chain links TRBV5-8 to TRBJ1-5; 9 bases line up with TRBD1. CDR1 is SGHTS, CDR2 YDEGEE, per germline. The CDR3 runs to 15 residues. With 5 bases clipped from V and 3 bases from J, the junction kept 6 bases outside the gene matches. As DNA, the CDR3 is TGTGCCAGCAGATTGACAGGGGGTTACAATCAGCCCCAGCATTTT. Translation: CASRLTGGYNQPQHF.

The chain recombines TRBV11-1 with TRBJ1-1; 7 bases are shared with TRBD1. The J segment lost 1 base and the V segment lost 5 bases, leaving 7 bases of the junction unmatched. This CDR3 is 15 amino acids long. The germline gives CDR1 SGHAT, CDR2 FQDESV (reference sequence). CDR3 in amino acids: CASSPRGARNTEAFF. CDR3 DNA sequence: TGTGCCAGCAGCCCCAGGGGGGCCCGGAACACTGAAGCTTTCTTT.

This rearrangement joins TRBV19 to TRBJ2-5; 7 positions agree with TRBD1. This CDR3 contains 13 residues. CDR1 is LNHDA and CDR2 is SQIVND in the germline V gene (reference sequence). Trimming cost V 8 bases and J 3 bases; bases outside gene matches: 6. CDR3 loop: CASGKQGKETQYF. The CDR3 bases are TGTGCCAGTGGAAAACAGGGGAAAGAGACCCAGTACTTC.

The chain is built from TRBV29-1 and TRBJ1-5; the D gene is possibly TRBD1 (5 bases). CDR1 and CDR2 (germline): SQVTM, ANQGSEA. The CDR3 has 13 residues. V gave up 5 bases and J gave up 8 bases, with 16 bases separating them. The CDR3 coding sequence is TGCAGCGTTTCGCCCGGCGGGGGTGAGCCCCAGCATTTT. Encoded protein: CSVSPGGGEPQHF.

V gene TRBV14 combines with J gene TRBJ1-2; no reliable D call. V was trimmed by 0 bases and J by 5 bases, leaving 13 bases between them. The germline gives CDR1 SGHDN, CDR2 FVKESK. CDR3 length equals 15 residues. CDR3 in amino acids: CASSQDLLPGYGYTF. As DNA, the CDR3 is TGTGCCAGCAGCCAAGATCTCCTACCCGGTTATGGCTACACCTTC.

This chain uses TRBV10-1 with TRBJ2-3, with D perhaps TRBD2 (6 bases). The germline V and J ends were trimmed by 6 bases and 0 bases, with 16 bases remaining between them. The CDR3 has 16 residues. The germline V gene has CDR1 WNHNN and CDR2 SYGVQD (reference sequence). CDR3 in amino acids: CASSPGVSGSTDTQYF. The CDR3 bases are TGCGCCAGCAGCCCCGGTGTTAGCGGTAGCACAGATACGCAGTATTTT.

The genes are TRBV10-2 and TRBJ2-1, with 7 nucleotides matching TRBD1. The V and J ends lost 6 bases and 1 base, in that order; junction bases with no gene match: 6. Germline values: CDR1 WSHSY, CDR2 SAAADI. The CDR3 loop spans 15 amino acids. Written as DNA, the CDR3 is TGCGCCAGCAGGGTACAGGGGTCATCCTACAATGAGCAGTTCTTC. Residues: CASRVQGSSYNEQFF.

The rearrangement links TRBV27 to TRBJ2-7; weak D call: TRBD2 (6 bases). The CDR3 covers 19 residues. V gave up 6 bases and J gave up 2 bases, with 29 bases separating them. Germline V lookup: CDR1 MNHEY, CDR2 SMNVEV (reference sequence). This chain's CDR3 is CASSTYWAGRNLGTYEQYF. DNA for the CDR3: TGTGCCAGCAGCACTTATTGGGCGGGACGGAACTTGGGCACCTACGAGCAGTACTTC.

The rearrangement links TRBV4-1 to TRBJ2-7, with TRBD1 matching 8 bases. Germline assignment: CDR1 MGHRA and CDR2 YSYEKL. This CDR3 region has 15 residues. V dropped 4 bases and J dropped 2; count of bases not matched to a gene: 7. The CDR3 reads CASSLTRTGPYEQYF. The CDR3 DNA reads TGCGCCAGCAGCCTCACCCGGACAGGGCCCTACGAGCAGTACTTC.

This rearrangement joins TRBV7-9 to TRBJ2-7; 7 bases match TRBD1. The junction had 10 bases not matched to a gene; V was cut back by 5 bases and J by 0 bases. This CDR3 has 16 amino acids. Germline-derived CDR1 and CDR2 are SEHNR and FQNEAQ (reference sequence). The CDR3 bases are TGTGCCAGCAGCCTACAGACAGGGCCCAGCTCCTACGAGCAGTACTTC. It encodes CASSLQTGPSSYEQYF.

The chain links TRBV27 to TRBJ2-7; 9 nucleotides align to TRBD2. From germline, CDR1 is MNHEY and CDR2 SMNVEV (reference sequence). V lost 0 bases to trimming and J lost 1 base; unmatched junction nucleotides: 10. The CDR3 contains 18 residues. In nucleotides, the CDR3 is TGTGCCAGCAGTTTATCGTTCCTAGGCGGGGGGGGGTCCTACGAGCAGTACTTC. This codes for CASSLSFLGGGGSYEQYF.

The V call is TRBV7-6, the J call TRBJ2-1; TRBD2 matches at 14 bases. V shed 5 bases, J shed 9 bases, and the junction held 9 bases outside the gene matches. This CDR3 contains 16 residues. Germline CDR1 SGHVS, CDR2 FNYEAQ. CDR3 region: CASSPSGTSGRGEQFF. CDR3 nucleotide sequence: TGTGCCAGCAGCCCCTCCGGGACTAGCGGGAGAGGTGAGCAGTTCTTC.

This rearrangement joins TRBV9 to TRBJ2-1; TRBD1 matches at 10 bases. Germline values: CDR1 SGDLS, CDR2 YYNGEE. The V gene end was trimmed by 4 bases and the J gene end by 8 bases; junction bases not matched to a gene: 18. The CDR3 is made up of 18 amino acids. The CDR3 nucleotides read TGTGCCAGCAGCCCGCGTCCCGGGACAGGGGCGGGCGGATATGAGCAGTTCTTC. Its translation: CASSPRPGTGAGGYEQFF.

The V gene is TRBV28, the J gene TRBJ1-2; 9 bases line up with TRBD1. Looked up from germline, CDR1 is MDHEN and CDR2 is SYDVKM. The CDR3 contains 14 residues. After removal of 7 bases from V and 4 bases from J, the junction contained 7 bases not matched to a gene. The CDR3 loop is CASKWTGDSYGYTF. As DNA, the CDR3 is TGTGCCAGCAAGTGGACAGGGGACTCCTATGGCTACACCTTC.

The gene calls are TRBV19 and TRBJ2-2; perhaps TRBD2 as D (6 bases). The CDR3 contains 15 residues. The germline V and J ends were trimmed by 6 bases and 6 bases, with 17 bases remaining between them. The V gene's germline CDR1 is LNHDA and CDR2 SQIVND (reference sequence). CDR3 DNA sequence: TGTGCCAGTAGACCCGGGACGCCGGGGGCCGGGGAGCTGTTTTTT. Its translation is CASRPGTPGAGELFF. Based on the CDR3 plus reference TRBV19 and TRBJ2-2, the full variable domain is DGGITQSPKYLFRKEGQNVTLSCEQNLNHDAMYWYRQDPGQGLRLIYYSQIVNDFQKGDIAEGYSVSREKKESFPLTVTSAQKNPTAFYLCASRPGTPGAGELFFGEGSRLTVL.

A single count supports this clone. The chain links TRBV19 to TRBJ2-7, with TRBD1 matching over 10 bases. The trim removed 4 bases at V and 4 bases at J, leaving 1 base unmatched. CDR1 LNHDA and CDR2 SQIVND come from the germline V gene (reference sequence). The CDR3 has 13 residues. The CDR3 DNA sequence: TGTGCCAGTAGTAAGGACAGGGGGTACGAGCAGTACTTC. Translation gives CASSKDRGYEQYF.

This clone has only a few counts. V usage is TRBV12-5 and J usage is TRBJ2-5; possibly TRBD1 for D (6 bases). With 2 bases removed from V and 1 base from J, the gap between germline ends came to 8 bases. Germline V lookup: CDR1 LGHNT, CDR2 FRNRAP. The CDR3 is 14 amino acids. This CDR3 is CASGLSGVQETQYF. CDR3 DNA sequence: TGTGCTAGTGGTTTGTCAGGGGTCCAAGAGACCCAGTACTTC.

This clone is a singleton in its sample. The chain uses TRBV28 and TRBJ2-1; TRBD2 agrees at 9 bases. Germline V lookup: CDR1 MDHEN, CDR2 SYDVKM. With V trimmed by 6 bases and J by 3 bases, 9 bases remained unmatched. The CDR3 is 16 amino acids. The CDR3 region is CASRSRTSANYNEQFF. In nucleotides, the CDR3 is TGTGCCAGCAGGAGCCGGACTAGCGCGAACTACAATGAGCAGTTCTTC.

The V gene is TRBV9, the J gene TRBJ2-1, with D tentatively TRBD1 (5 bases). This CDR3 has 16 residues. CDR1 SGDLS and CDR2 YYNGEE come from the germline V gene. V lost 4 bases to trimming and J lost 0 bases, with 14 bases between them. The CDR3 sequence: CASSPLGQSSYNEQFF. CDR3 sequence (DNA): TGTGCCAGCAGCCCCTTGGGGCAGAGCTCCTACAATGAGCAGTTCTTC.

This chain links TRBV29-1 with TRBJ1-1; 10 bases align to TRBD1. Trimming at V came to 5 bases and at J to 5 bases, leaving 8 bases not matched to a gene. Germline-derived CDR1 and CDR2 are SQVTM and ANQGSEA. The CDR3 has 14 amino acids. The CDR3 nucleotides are TGCAGCGTTACGGGGACAGGGGCTTATACTGAAGCTTTCTTT. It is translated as CSVTGTGAYTEAFF.

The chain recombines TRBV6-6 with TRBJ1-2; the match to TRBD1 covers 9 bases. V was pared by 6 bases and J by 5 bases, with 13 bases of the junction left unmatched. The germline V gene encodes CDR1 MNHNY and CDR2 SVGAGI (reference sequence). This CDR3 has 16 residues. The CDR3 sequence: CASRPTIDRGGYGYTF. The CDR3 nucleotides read TGTGCCAGCAGACCAACCATCGACAGGGGGGGGTATGGCTACACCTTC.

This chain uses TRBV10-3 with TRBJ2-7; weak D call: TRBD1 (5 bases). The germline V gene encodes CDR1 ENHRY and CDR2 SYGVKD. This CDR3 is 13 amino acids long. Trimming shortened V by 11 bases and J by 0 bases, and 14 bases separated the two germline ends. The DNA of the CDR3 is TGTGCCGCCAGGGCCCCCAGCTCCTACGAGCAGTACTTC. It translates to CAARAPSSYEQYF.